This note documents a single TCR beta chain sequence. Its cognate antigen is unknown. The sample belongs to a study of human T cells and chemical hapten exposure. One entry per CDR3 protein results from TCRdb running MiXCR on the RACE reads. The sample records under 150,000 distinct CDR3 sequences, roughly 12% being singletons. Sample time point: patch test 1, 2 weeks after DPC sensitization. Described treatment: therapeutic diphenylcyclopropenone sensitization with weekly scalp DPC. CDR3 length equals 16 residues. Germline V gene lookup returns CDR1 SGHRS and CDR2 YFSETQ. V trimming: 4 bases; J trimming: 1 base; junction bases outside the gene matches: 4. Study outcomes and limitations: Sensitizing to DPC left TCRs with a frequency above 1 in 1000 unaltered.

This TCR came from a woman between 50 and 59 years old with alopecia areata. Some clones in this sample may be carry-over from other donors' samples. V usage is TRBV5-1 and J usage is TRBJ2-1, with 11 bases identical to TRBD2. Material: whole blood, obtained in connection with sensitization to the hapten diphenylcyclopropenone (DPC). The CDR3 loop is CASSLIAGGSYNEQFF. As DNA, the CDR3 is TGCGCCAGCAGCCTAATAGCGGGAGGGTCCTACAATGAGCAGTTCTTC.